The T cell receptor beta chain under discussion was sequenced for a study of blood T cell repertoires in COVID-19. Method: immunoSEQ multiplex PCR; TCRdb's copy keeps in-frame clones and lacks some. The sample carries about 180,000 clones, roughly 83% recorded once. Material for sequencing was peripheral blood. This receptor was taken from a woman aged 40 to 55 with COVID-19, enrolled during active disease.

CDR3 DNA: TGTGCCAGCAGATCAGCGGGAGAATGGGGAGAGCAGTACTTC. This translates into CASRSAGEWGEQYF. This sequence joins TRBV28 and TRBJ2-7, with 8 bases aligning to TRBD2. The length of the CDR3 is 14 residues. The germline V gene encodes CDR1 MDHEN and CDR2 SYDVKM. The junction had 11 bases not matched to a gene; V was cut back by 6 bases and J by 7 bases.